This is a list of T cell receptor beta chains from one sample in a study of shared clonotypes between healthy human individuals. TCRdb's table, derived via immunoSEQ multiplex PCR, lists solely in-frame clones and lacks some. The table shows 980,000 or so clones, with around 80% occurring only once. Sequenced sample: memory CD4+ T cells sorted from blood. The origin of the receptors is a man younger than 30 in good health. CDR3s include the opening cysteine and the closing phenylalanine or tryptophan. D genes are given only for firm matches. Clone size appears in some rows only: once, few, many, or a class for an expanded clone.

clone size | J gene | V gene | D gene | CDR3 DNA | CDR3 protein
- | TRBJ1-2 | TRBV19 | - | TGTGCCAGCCAACAAGGCAGAATCTATGGCTACACCTTC | CASQQGRIYGYTF
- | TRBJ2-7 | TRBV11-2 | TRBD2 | TGTGCCAGCAGCTTAGGGACTAGCGGGATGTACGAGCAGTACTTC | CASSLGTSGMYEQYF
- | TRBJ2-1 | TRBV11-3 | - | TGTGCCAGCAGCTTAATGAGCAATGAGCAGTTCTTC | CASSLMSNEQFF
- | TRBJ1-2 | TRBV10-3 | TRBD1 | TGTGCCATCAGTGACAGGGACAGGTCCAACTATGGCTACACCTTC | CAISDRDRSNYGYTF
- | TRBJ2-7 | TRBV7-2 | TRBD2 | TGTGCCAGCAGCTTAGGCGGACTAGCGGGGGCCTACGAGCAGTACTTC | CASSLGGLAGAYEQYF
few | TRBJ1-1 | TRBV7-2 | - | TGTGCCAGCAGTTTTATAATGACAGGTGAAGCTTTCTTT | CASSFIMTGEAFF
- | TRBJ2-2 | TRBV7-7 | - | TGTGCTAGCAGTTCCGGGCCGCTGGCGAACACCGGGGAGCTGTTTTTT | CASSSGPLANTGELFF
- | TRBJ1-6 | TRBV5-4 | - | TGTGCCAGCAGCCCCGGGGCATTCTCTTATAATTCACCCCTCCACTTT | CASSPGAFSYNSPLHF
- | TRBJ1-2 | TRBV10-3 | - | TGTGCCATCAGTGAGTCAGGCGGAACCTATGGCTACACCTTC | CAISESGGTYGYTF
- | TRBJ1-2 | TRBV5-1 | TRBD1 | TGCGCCAGCAGCTACGAACAGGGGATGTGGGGCTACACCTTC | CASSYEQGMWGYTF
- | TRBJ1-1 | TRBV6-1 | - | TGTGCCAGCAGTGAAAGGCAGGACCCTGAAGCTTTCTTT | CASSERQDPEAFF
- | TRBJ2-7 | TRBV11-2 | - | TGTGCCAGCAGCTTAGATCTCGGCCACTCCTACGAGCAGTACTTC | CASSLDLGHSYEQYF
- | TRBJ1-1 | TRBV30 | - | TGTGCCTGGAGTACCAGGGTCGACACTGAAGCTTTCTTT | CAWSTRVDTEAFF
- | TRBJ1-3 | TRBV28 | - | TGTGCCAGCAGTTTAACCCGTGGTGGAAACACCATATATTTT | CASSLTRGGNTIYF
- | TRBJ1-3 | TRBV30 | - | TGTGCCTGGACCAGTCTGGGAAACACCATATATTTT | CAWTSLGNTIYF
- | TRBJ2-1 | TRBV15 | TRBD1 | TGTGCCACCAGCAGAGACCCGACAGGGCGGGATGAGCAGTTCTTC | CATSRDPTGRDEQFF
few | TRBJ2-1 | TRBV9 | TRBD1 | TGTGCCAGCACCGCGGGGGACAGGGCCTACAATGAGCAGTTCTTC | CASTAGDRAYNEQFF
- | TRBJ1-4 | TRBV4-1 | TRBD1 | TGCGCCAGCAGCCAGGACAGGAGTGGGGAAAAACTGTTTTTT | CASSQDRSGEKLFF
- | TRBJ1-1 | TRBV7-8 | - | TGTGCCAGCGGGCAGGGAGGGCCTGAAGCTTTCTTT | CASGQGGPEAFF
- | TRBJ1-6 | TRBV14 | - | TGTGCCAGCAGCCAAACAGGGTCGATAGATTCACCCCTCCACTTT | CASSQTGSIDSPLHF
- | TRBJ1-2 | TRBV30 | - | TGTGCCTGGAGTCGGGGGGCATCCTATGGCTACACCTTC | CAWSRGASYGYTF
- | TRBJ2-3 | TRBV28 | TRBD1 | TGTGCCAGCAGTGGTCCCCTCATTTGGACAGGAAAAACTAGCACAGATACGCAGTATTTT | CASSGPLIWTGKTSTDTQYF
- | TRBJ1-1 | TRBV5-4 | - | TGTGCCAGCAGCCCCTTCGACAGGTCGCACACTGAAGCTTTCTTT | CASSPFDRSHTEAFF
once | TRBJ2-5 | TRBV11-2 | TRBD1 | TGTGCCAGCAGCTCGTGGACAGGGGGTGCGGAGACCCAGTACTTC | CASSSWTGGAETQYF
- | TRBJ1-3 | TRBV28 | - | TGTGCCAGCAGCCTAGGAGTGATCTCTGGAAACACCATATATTTT | CASSLGVISGNTIYF
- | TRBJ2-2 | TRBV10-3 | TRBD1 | TGTGCCACTTTTATTGGACAGGAACGCGGGGAGCTGTTTTTT | CATFIGQERGELFF
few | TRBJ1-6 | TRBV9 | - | TGTGCCAGCACGGGGGATTTGTATAATTCACCCCTCCACTTT | CASTGDLYNSPLHF
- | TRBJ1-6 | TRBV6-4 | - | TGTGCCAGCAGCGCAGGGAACTCCTATAATTCACCCCTCCACTTT | CASSAGNSYNSPLHF
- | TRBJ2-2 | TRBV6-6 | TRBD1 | TGTGCCAGCAGACTTGACAGGGTCACCGGGGAGCTGTTTTTT | CASRLDRVTGELFF
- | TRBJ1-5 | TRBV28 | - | TGTGCCAGCAGTTTGGCCACTAGCAATCAGCCCCAGCATTTT | CASSLATSNQPQHF
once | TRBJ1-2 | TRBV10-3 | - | TGTGCCAGCGAGGACGGCGACTATGGCTACACCTTC | CASEDGDYGYTF
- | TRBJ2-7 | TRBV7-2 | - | TGTGCCAGCAGTCTGGGGCTAGGGGCGGGGTACGAGCAGTACTTC | CASSLGLGAGYEQYF
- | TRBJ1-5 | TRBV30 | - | TGTGCCTGGAGTATCGGGGGTGGCAATCAGCCCCAGCATTTT | CAWSIGGGNQPQHF
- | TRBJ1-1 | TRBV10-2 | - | TGCGCCAGCAGTCGCCGGGACACCATGAACACTGAAGCTTTCTTT | CASSRRDTMNTEAFF
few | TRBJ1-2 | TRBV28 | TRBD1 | TGTGCCAGCCGGGACAGGAGAGCTAACTATGGCTACACCTTC | CASRDRRANYGYTF
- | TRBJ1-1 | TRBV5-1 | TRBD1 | TGCGCCAGCAGCTTGGCCGCAGGGGGAAACACTGAAGCTTTCTTT | CASSLAAGGNTEAFF
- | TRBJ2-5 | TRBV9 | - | TGTGCCAGCAGCGTAGATACAGACGCCGTTCAGACCCAGTACTTC | CASSVDTDAVQTQYF
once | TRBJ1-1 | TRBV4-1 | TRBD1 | TGCGCCAGCAGCCAAGATCGAGACAGGGAAGTGAGGGCTGAAGCTTTCTTT | CASSQDRDREVRAEAFF
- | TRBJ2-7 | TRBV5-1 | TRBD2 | TGCGCCAGCAGCCGGACTAGCGGGACTGCAAACTCCTACGAGCAGTACTTC | CASSRTSGTANSYEQYF
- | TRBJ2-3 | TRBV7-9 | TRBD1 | TGTGCCAGCAGTTACCACGCTCCCCTGCCAGGGGGTTATCCGGATACGCAGTATTTT | CASSYHAPLPGGYPDTQYF
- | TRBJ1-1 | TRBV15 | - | TGTGCCACCAGCAGAGATCCCGGACAGAAGAACACTGAAGCTTTCTTT | CATSRDPGQKNTEAFF